The clone carrying this T cell receptor (beta chain) showed up many times. The data originate from a study of cytotoxic CD8 clonotypes in ibrutinib-treated CLL. Across the study: On average, around 89,000 productive rearrangements and 255,043 productive templates per sample.

CDR1 is SGHTA, CDR2 FQGNSA, per germline. This CDR3 contains 11 residues. V was clipped by 5 bases and J by 5 bases, with 6 bases between them. Depth targeted 1 in 200,000 to 1 in 1 million T cells, averaging around 10x coverage per clonotype. Produced via immunoSEQ multiplex PCR; TCRdb's table is partial and in-frame only. In the table there are over 200,000 clones, nearly 80% of which are singletons. This TCR came from a human donor with chronic lymphocytic leukemia. The rearrangement uses TRBV7-2 and TRBJ1-2; maybe TRBD1 (5 bases). This sample comprised PBMCs, obtained after 12 months of ibrutinib treatment. CDR3 residues: CASSPGYGYTF. In DNA form, the CDR3 reads TGTGCCAGCAGCCCAGGGTATGGCTACACCTTC.